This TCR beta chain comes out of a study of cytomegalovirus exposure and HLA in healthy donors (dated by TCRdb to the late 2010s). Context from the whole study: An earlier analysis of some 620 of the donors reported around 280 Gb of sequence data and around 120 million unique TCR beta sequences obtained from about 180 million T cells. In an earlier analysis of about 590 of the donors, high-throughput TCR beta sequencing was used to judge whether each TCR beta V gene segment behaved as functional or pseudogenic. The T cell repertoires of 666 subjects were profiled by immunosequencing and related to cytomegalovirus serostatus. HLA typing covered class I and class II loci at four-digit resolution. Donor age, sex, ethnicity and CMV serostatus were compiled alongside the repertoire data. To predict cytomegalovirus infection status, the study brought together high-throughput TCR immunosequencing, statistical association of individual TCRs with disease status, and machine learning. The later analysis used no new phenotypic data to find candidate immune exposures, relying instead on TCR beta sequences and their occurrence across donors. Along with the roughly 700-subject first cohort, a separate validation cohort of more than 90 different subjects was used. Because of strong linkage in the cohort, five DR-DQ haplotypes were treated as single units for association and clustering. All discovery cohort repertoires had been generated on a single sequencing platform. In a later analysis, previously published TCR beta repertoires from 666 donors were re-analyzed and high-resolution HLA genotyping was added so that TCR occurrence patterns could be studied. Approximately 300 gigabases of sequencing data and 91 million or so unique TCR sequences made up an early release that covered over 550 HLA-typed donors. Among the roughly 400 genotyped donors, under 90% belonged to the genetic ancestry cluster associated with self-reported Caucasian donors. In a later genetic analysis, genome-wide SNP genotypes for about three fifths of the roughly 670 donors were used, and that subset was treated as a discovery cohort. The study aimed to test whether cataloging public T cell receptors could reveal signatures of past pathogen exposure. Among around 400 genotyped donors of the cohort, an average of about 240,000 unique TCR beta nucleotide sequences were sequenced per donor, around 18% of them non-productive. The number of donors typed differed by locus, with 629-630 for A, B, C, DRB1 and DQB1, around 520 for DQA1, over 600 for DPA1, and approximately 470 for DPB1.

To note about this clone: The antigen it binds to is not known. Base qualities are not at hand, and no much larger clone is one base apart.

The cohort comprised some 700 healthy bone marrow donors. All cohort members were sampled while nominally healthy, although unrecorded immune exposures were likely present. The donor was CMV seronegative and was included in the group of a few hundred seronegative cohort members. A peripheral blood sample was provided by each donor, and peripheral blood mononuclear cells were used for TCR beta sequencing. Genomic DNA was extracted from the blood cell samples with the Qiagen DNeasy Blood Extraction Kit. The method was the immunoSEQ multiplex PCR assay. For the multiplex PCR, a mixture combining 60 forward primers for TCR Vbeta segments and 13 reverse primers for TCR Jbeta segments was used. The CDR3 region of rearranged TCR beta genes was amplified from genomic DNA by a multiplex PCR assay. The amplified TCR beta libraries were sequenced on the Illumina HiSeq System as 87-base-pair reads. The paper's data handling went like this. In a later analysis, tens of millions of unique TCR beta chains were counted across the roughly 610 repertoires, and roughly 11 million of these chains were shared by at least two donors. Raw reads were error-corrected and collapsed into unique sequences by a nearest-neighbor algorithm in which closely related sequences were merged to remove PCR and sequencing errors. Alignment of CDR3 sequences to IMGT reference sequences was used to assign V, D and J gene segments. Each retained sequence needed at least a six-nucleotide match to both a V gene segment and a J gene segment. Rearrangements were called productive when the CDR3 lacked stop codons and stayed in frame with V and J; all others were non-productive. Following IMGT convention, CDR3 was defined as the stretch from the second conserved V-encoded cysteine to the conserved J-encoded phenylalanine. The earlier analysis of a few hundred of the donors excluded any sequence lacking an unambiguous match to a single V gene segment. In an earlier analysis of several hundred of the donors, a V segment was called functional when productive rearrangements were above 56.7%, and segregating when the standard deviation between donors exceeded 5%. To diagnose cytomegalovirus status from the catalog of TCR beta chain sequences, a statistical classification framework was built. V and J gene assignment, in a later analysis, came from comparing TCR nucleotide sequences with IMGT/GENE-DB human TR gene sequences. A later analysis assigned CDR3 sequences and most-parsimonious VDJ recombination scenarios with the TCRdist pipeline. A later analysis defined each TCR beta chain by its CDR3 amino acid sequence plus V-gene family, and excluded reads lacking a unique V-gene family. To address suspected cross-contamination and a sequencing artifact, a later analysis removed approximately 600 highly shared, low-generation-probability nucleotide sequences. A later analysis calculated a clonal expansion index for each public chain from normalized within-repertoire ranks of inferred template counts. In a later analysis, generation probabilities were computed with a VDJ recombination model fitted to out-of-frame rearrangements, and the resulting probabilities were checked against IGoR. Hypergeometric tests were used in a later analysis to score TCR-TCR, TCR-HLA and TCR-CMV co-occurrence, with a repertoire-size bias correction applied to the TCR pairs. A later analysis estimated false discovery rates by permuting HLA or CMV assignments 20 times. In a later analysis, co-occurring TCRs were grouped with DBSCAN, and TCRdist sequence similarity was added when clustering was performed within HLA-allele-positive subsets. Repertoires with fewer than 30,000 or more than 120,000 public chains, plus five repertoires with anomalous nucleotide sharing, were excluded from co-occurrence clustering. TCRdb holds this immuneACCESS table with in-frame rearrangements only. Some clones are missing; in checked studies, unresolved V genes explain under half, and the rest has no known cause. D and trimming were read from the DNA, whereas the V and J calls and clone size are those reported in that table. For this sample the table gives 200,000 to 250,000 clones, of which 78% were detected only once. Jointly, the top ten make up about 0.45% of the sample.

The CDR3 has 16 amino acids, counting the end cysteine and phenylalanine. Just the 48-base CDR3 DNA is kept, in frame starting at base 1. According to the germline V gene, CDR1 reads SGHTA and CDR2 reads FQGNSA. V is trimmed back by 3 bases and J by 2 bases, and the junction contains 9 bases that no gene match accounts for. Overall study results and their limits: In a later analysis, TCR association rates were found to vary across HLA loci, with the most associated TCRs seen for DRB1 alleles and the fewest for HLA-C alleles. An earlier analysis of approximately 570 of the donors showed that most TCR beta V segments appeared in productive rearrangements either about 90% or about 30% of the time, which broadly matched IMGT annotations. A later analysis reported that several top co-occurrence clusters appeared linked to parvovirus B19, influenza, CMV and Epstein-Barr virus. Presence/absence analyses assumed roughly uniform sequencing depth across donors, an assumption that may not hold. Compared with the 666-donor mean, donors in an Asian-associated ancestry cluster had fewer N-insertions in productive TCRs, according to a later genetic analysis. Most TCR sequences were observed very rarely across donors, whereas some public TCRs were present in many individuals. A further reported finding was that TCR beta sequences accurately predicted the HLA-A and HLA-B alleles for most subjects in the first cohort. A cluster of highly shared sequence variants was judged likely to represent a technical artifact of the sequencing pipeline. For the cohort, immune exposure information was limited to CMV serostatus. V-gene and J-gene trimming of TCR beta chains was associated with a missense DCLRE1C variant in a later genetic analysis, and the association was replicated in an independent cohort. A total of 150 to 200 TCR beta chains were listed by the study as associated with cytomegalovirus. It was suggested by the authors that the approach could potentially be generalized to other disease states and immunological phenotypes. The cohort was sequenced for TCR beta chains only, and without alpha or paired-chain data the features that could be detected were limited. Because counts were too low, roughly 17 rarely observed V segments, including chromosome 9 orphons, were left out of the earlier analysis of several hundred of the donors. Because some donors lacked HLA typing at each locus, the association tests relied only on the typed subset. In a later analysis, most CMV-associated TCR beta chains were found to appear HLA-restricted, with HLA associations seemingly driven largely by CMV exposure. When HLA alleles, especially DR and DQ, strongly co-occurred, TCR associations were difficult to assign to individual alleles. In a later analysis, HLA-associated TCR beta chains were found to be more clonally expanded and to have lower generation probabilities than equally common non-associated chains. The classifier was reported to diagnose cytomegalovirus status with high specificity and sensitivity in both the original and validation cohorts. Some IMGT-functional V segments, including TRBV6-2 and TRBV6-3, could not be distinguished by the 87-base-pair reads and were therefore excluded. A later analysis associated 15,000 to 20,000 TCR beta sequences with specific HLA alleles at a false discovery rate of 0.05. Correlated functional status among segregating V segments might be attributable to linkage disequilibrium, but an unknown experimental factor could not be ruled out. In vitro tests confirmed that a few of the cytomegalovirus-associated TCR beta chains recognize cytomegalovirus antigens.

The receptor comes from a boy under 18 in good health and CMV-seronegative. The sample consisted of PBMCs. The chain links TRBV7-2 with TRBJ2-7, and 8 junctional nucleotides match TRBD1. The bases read TGTGCCAGCAGCTTTTCTTCCGGGACAGGCCCCTACGAGCAGTACTTC. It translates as CASSFSSGTGPYEQYF. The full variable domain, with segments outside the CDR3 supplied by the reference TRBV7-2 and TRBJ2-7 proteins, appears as GAGVSQSPSNKVTEKGKDVELRCDPISGHTALYWYRQSLGQGLEFLIYFQGNSAPDKSGLPSDRFSAERTGGSVSTLTIQRTQQEDSAVYLCASSFSSGTGPYEQYFGPGTRLTVT.